Sequencing of this T cell receptor (beta chain) was carried out in a study of Ad26.COV2.S vaccination and SARS-CoV-2 variants (dated by TCRdb to the early 2020s). At the level of the whole study: Donors in the vaccine arm were drawn from COV1001, a phase I-IIa trial of Ad26.COV2.S in healthy adults that was multicentre, randomized, double-blind and placebo-controlled. Ad26.COV2.S was administered intramuscularly at a dose of 5x10^10 or 1x10^11 viral particles, either as one shot or as two shots given 56 days apart. A total of 32 samples were included in the TCR-sequenced set, comprising about 20 Ad26.COV2.S vaccine recipients, 5 placebo recipients and 8 SARS-CoV-2 convalescent individuals. Investigators remained blinded to trial group allocation during experiments and outcome assessment. Trial participants were randomized into five groups of five: low-dose or high-dose Ad26.COV2.S given once or twice, or placebo on both occasions. Sequencing of the TCRbeta repertoire served to evaluate the specificity and breadth of SARS-CoV-2-reactive T cell receptors following Ad26.COV2.S vaccination.

The immunoSEQ Assay was used to sequence TCRbeta CDR3 regions. After extraction, genomic DNA underwent amplification by bias-controlled multiplex PCR, followed by high-throughput sequencing. The study's processing was this. Collapsing and filtering of sequences were performed to quantify the absolute abundance of each unique TCRbeta CDR3 region. T cell fraction was estimated by normalizing TCRbeta template counts to usable DNA, which was measured by amplifying reference genes present in all nucleated cells. Repertoire TCRs were annotated as SARS-CoV-2-specific when V gene, CDR3 amino acid sequence and J gene were exactly matched to a known reactive TCR set. The reference SARS-CoV-2 TCR set was derived from MIRA and filtered for enrichment in COVID-19-positive ImmuneCODE repertoires, a step that removed public or cross-reactive TCRs. Drawing on the MIRA antigens, annotated TCRs were analysed further at the level of specific ORF or position within ORF. Depth was the summed frequency of annotated unique rearrangements, while breadth was defined as annotated unique rearrangements over total unique productive rearrangements. Two-sided Wilcoxon rank-sum tests were used to compare TCR breadth between groups. What TCRdb holds here is the immuneACCESS table cut down to in-frame rearrangements. Part of the clones is not present; checked against another copy, under half of the missing clones reflect an unresolved V gene, and the others are unexplained. The DNA was the basis for D and trimming; V, J and clone size are from that table. The sample records about half a million clones, around 89% of which are singletons. The ten largest clones represent under 2% of the sample.

The intended sense of this specimen's treatment or condition label: around 19 received Ad26.COV2.S at low or high dose, single or two shots; about 5 received placebo; per-sample allocation not given. Repertoires of vaccine and placebo recipients were sequenced from samples taken on day 63 after the first injection. Cohort 1b enrolled about two dozen adults aged 18-55 years at a single site in Boston, USA, between 29 July and 7 August 2020. Ad26.COV2.S was a replication-incompetent adenovirus type 26 vector expressing a prefusion-stabilized SARS-CoV-2 spike protein from the original Wuhan strain. Regarding this clone: Its cognate antigen has yet to be identified. It has no much larger one-base neighbor in the sample; base qualities were not kept.

Overall results and qualifications from the work: After vaccination, spike-specific CD8+ and CD4+ T cell responses were reported to show substantial breadth. The study was not powered to compare responses between vaccine doses or regimens. Ad26.COV2.S recipients had higher spike-specific TCR breadth than placebo recipients (P = 0.0014). According to the authors, total T cell responses may have been underestimated by the TCR breadth and depth analyses. Vaccine and placebo recipients had similar non-spike TCR breadth, a finding consistent with the vaccine containing only spike.

The receptor was derived from a person between 18 and 65 years old who received the Ad26.COV2.S COVID-19 vaccine or a placebo. The sample was peripheral blood, taken in a trial of Ad26.COV2.S vaccine versus placebo.

The CDR3 amino acid sequence is: CASSYTVRGWDTEAFF. The DNA is TGTGCCAGCAGTTACACGGTCAGGGGGTGGGACACTGAAGCTTTCTTT. The V and J segments used are TRBV6-2 or TRBV6-3 and TRBJ1-1, with 7 central nucleotides matching TRBD1. Taken from cysteine to phenylalanine, the CDR3 has 16 residues. Left in the record is the CDR3 DNA by itself, 48 bases read in frame from the first base. The CDR1 and CDR2 encoded by the germline V gene are MNHEY and SVGEGT. Clipping removes 2 bases from V and 3 bases from J, with 9 as the unmatched junction base count.